One sample yielded the 2 T cell receptor beta chains listed below, sequenced in a study of T-cell reconstitution after alpha-beta-depleted transplantation in children. The TCRbeta library was prepared with unique molecular identifiers. TCRdb called the PCR reads again in MiXCR, with one record for every CDR3 protein. The sample shows 540,000 or so distinct CDR3 sequences, roughly 23% of them seen only once. Sequenced here: PBMCs, mostly from graft donor cells, sampled 360 days after TCRalphabeta/CD19-depleted stem cell transplant. The receptors were gathered from a boy younger than two who had a stem cell transplant for acute myeloid leukemia, so the T cells may come from the graft donor.

A remark on this clonotype: This may arise from a read error, as a much more abundant clone is one base away. The chain has TRBV6-1 and TRBJ2-7, with 10 bases that match TRBD1. The CDR3 loop spans 14 amino acids. CDR1 is MNHNS, CDR2 SASEGT, per germline. Trimming removed 6 bases from V and 2 bases from J; junction bases left unmatched: 4. CDR3 sequence (DNA): TGTGCCAGCAGGGGGACAGGGGTCGCCTACGAGCAGTACTTC. Translation gives CASRGTGVAYEQYF.

This sequence joins TRBV20-1 and TRBJ2-5, with TRBD2 as a possible D gene (5 bases). CDR3 length equals 12 residues. V lost 8 bases, J lost 7 bases, and 17 bases lay in between. Germline V gene lookup returns CDR1 DFQATT and CDR2 SNEGSKA (reference sequence). CDR3 protein: CSPGFSGGTQYF. CDR3 nucleotide sequence: TGCAGTCCGGGGTTTAGTGGAGGGACCCAGTACTTC.